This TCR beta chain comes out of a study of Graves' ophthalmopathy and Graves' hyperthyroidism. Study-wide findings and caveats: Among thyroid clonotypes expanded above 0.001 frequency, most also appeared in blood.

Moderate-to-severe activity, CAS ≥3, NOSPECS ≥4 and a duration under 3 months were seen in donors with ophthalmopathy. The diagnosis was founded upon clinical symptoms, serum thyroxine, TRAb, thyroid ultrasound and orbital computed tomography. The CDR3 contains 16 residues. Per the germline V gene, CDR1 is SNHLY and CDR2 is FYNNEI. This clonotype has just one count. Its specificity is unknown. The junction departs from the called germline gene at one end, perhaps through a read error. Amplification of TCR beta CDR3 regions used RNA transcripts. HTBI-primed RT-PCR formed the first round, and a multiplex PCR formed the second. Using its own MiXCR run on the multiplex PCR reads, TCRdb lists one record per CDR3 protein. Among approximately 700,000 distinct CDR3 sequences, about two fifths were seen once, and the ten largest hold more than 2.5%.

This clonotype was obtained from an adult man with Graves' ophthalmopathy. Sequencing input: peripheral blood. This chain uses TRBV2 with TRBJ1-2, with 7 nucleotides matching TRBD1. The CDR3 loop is CANSPGKGGADYGYTF. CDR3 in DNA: TGTGCCAACAGTCCCGGCAAAGGGGGCGCTGACTATGGCTACACCTTC.